This T cell receptor (beta chain) comes out of a study of T cells after yellow fever vaccination (dated by TCRdb to about 2019). As for the study more broadly: Libraries from fractions with low cell numbers were prepared with the SMART-Seq v4 Ultra Low Input RNA kit. Blood was drawn at multiple timepoints before and after primary and secondary immunization, with bulk PBMC replicates and cell subsets isolated. To track T-cell clones before and after primary and booster YFV17D yellow fever vaccination, bulk TCR alpha and beta repertoires were sequenced longitudinally. The cohort comprised two healthy male donors, one aged 18 to 30 and one aged 30 to 40 years.

Taken with the paper, the label for treatment or condition translates to: live attenuated yellow fever vaccine strain. Two biological replicates of bulk PBMCs were collected at each blood-draw timepoint. A standard Ficoll-Paque protocol was used to isolate PBMCs from peripheral blood. TriZol was used to extract RNA from bulk PBMCs, CD4 and CD8 fractions, and dextramer-positive and dextramer-negative fractions. This clonotype has more than one count but fewer than ten. Its recognized antigen is unknown. No quality values exist for individual bases; no much larger clone is one base distant. Unmatched junction bases come to 7, with V trimmed by 1 base and J by 3 bases. From its cysteine to its phenylalanine, the CDR3 spans 17 amino acids. Here the CDR3 DNA is all that survives: 51 bases in frame from base 1. CDR1 MNHEY and CDR2 SVGAGI are derived from the germline V gene. TCR cDNA was made using 5'RACE template switching, a step that added a universal primer site and unique molecular identifiers. cDNA synthesis was primed from both the TCR alpha and TCR beta constant segments. Two PCR steps were used to amplify libraries, with sample barcodes and sequencing adapters being added in the second step. Sequencing of libraries was performed on Illumina HiSeq 2500 (2x100 bp) or NovaSeq (2x150 bp). Processing in the source paper ran as follows. Reads were demultiplexed and collapsed into UMI consensus sequences with MIGEC, and V(D)J alignment was performed with MiXCR. Vaccine-responding clonotypes were defined with edgeR using replicate PBMC samples, requiring FDR below 0.01 and a log2 fold change above 5 up to day 15. Bulk clonotypes were assigned CD4 or CD8 identity according to which sequenced CD4 or CD8 repertoire held them at higher abundance. Through fastp at Q25 and MiXCR, TCRdb rebuilt clones from the public reads, retaining in-frame beta chains. Rows are unified per CDR3 protein, each entry keeping the most common DNA and genes. In this record, the V and J calls reflect TCRdb's handling and not the investigators' own analysis. The sample contains 320,000 or so distinct CDR3 sequences, 7% to 9% of them found a single time. Roughly a sixth of the sample comes from the top ten.

Overall study outcomes, separate from this receptor: Computational filtering was needed because FACS-sorted repertoires could contain abundant contaminating clonotypes from the bulk population. Compared with the primary T-cell response, the secondary T-cell response was faster but weaker, reaching its peak on day 5 rather than on day 15. A small fraction of clonotypes appeared in both the CD4 and CD8 compartments, likely as a result of convergent recombination. After the booster, most clones that had expanded after primary vaccination were detected again (over 95% of CD4 and roughly nine tenths of CD8), suggesting broad maintenance of memory. Because the study included only a couple of donors, the extent to which the findings can be generalized is limited.

This TCR was sampled from a man aged 18 to 35 who received the YFV17D yellow fever vaccine. The receptor chain draws on TRBV6-5 and TRBJ2-3, with 10 central nucleotides matching TRBD2. This material consisted of PBMCs, taken more than 40 days after the first yellow fever vaccination. The CDR3 here reads CASSYFLASGGTDTQYF. The sequenced DNA is TGTGCCAGCAGTTACTTTTTAGCTAGCGGGGGAACAGATACGCAGTATTTT.